This T cell receptor (beta chain) was found in a study of response to subunit inactivated influenza vaccine. CDR3 length equals 17 residues. Germline values: CDR1 MNHEY, CDR2 SVGEGT. The germline V and J ends were trimmed by 6 bases and 1 base, with 18 bases remaining between them. In TCRdb, the RT-PCR reads were re-called with MiXCR into one record per CDR3 protein. The repertoire has 540,000 or so distinct CDR3 sequences, approximately 13% of them found once; the top ten carry over 10%. The clonotype comes from a man between 45 and 60 years old who received an inactivated influenza vaccine. Material: PBMCs from blood, obtained 35 to 45 days after vaccination. The gene calls are TRBV6-2 or TRBV6-3 and TRBJ1-4; D gene unclear. The CDR3 protein is CASSENSGTGTNEKLFF. The CDR3 DNA is TGTGCCAGCAGCGAAAACTCGGGCACTGGAACTAATGAAAAACTGTTTTTT.